The 16 T cell receptor beta chains below were found in one sample sequenced in a study of type 1 regulatory T cells. TCRdb recomputed calls from the reads with MiXCR, one row per CDR3 protein. The sample shows about 71,000 distinct CDR3 sequences, roughly 20% of them seen only once. These receptors lack a known antigen. Notes on the study in general: Compared with non-Tr1 cells, Tr1 cells showed a narrower TCR repertoire.

Sequenced sample: cultured type 1 regulatory T (Tr1) cells, either the whole culture or a sorted fraction (not recorded which). Receptors originate from a human donor in good health.

The chain is built from TRBV7-2 and TRBJ2-7; D unclear. The CDR3 sequence is 14 residues long. V lost 1 base and J 4 bases, leaving 11 bases between the germline ends. Germline CDR1 reads SGHTA; CDR2 reads FQGNSA. The CDR3 DNA reads as TGTGCCAGCAGCTTAGAAGGGCCATCATACGAGCAGTACTTC. Residues: CASSLEGPSYEQYF.

The V and J genes are TRBV7-8 and TRBJ1-4, with a weak D call TRBD1 (6 bases). There are 15 residues in the CDR3. CDR1 and CDR2 from the germline V gene are SGHVS and FQNEAQ. Trimming removed 3 bases from V and 0 bases from J, with 8 bases in between. CDR3 residues: CASSFNRATNEKLFF. The CDR3 bases are TGTGCCAGCAGCTTCAACAGGGCAACTAATGAAAAACTGTTTTTT.

The chain couples TRBV18 to TRBJ1-5; weak D call: TRBD1 (5 bases). V was shortened by 3 bases and J by 5 bases, with 11 bases between the two germline ends. CDR1 KGHSH and CDR2 LQKENI come from the germline V gene. The CDR3 covers 14 residues. CDR3 region: CASSPRSTDQPQHF. CDR3 sequence (DNA): TGTGCCAGCTCACCTCGGTCGACAGATCAGCCCCAGCATTTT.

This clonotype was recorded at least ten times. J is TRBJ2-5 and V is TRBV24-1, with 9 bases matching TRBD2. There are 16 residues in the CDR3. The trim removed 2 bases at V and 5 bases at J, leaving 8 bases unmatched. The germline V gene has CDR1 KGHDR and CDR2 SFDVKD. The CDR3 here is CATSDSAGGPAETQYF. As DNA, the CDR3 is TGTGCCACCAGTGATTCTGCGGGAGGGCCCGCTGAGACCCAGTACTTC.

Ten or more counts support this clonotype. The chain joins TRBV5-1 to TRBJ2-3; D remains unclear. CDR1 is SGHRS and CDR2 is YFSETQ in the germline V gene. V lost 1 base and J 6 bases, leaving 6 bases between the germline ends. CDR3 length equals 12 residues. The CDR3 nucleotides are TGCGCCAGCAGCTTGACATGGGATACGCAGTATTTT. Its translation: CASSLTWDTQYF.

The chain couples TRBV20-1 to TRBJ1-1; D is perhaps TRBD1 (6 bases). This CDR3 has 14 residues. CDR1 is DFQATT and CDR2 is SNEGSKA in the germline V gene (reference sequence). Deletions cut 3 bases from V and 3 bases from J, with 14 bases between. The CDR3 region is CSARRGSSDTEAFF. The CDR3 bases are TGCAGTGCTAGGAGGGGGTCGTCAGACACTGAAGCTTTCTTT.

V and J are TRBV5-1 and TRBJ2-5; D tentatively reads TRBD1 or TRBD2 (5 bases each). Deletions cut 4 bases from V and 5 bases from J, with 12 bases between. The germline V gene encodes CDR1 SGHRS and CDR2 YFSETQ. The CDR3 totals 13 residues. The CDR3 bases are TGCGCCAGCAGCCGGGACCTAAAGGAGACCCAGTACTTC. Translation gives CASSRDLKETQYF.

The genes are TRBV29-1 and TRBJ1-6, with 9 nucleotides matching TRBD1. With V trimmed by 4 bases and J by 8 bases, 0 bases remained unmatched. Looked up from germline, CDR1 is SQVTM and CDR2 is ANQGSEA. The CDR3 has 12 residues. In nucleotides, the CDR3 is TGCAGCGTTGGACAGGGGGATTCACCCCTCCACTTT. Residues: CSVGQGDSPLHF.

This clonotype has only a few counts. V and J are TRBV3-1 and TRBJ2-3, with D hard to call. The CDR3 is made up of 12 amino acids. Per germline, CDR1 LGHDT and CDR2 YNNKEL (reference sequence). Trimming took off 8 bases at V and 2 bases at J, with 8 bases between the two ends. The DNA of the CDR3 is TGTGCCAGCGCTCGCGACACAGATACGCAGTATTTT. This encodes CASARDTDTQYF.

This chain uses TRBV6-5 with TRBJ1-2; no clear D gene. The ends were cut back, 6 bases at V and 8 bases at J, with 19 bases in the middle. Germline loops: CDR1 MNHEY, CDR2 SVGAGI. The CDR3 runs 14 residues. CDR3 DNA sequence: TGTGCCAGCAGCCTCGGAGTGTCGGCTGGGGGCTACACCTTC. Protein product: CASSLGVSAGGYTF.

This chain uses TRBV12-3 or TRBV12-4 with TRBJ2-5; tentatively, D is TRBD1 (7 bases). The CDR3 spans 15 residues. Trimming cost V 6 bases and J 5 bases, with 19 bases left between them. CDR3 sequence reads: CASSLPGGLAETQYF. The CDR3 region has the DNA TGTGCCAGCAGCCTACCAGGGGGGCTCGCGGAGACCCAGTACTTC.

In its sample, this clonotype was seen a few times. The chain links TRBV27 to TRBJ1-1, with TRBD1 matching 7 bases. The ends lost 3 bases at V and 8 bases at J; junction bases unmatched: 6. The CDR3 consists of 13 residues. Germline V lookup: CDR1 MNHEY, CDR2 SMNVEV (reference sequence). The CDR3 DNA is TGTGCCAGCAGTTTTTACGCAGGGGGAGAAGCTTTCTTT. This codes for CASSFYAGGEAFF.

This clonotype occurred a few times. This sequence joins TRBV10-3 and TRBJ2-7, with 14 nucleotides matching TRBD2. V lost 10 bases, J lost 0 bases, and 17 bases stayed unmatched. The CDR3 contains 19 residues. CDR1 is ENHRY, CDR2 SYGVKD, per germline. The CDR3: CATQGTGTSGSPSSYEQYF. The CDR3 bases are TGTGCCACTCAGGGAACCGGGACTAGCGGGAGCCCAAGCTCCTACGAGCAGTACTTC.

This clonotype was observed a few times. The chain employs TRBV6-1 and TRBJ2-4; either TRBD1 or TRBD2 may supply D (5 bases each). The CDR3 contains 18 residues. Germline CDR1 reads MNHNS; CDR2 reads SASEGT. V was pared by 4 bases and J by 3 bases, with 22 bases between. The CDR3: CASSAGPVQGVGKNIQYF. CDR3 in DNA: TGTGCCAGCAGTGCCGGGCCCGTGCAGGGAGTAGGCAAAAACATTCAGTACTTC.

This clonotype was counted a few times. This rearrangement joins TRBV10-3 to TRBJ1-6; D gene ambiguous. V lost 1 base and J 5 bases, leaving 12 bases between the germline ends. The CDR3 spans 16 residues. CDR1 is ENHRY, CDR2 SYGVKD, per germline. DNA of the CDR3: TGTGCCATCAGTGAGTTTGGAGCGGCAGATAATTCACCCCTCCACTTT. Translation gives CAISEFGAADNSPLHF.

This clonotype has ten or more counts. This chain connects TRBV29-1 to TRBJ2-5, with D tentatively TRBD2 (7 bases). This CDR3 contains 13 residues. CDR1 and CDR2 (germline): SQVTM, ANQGSEA. The V and J ends lost 7 bases and 7 bases respectively, with 19 bases between them. In nucleotides, the CDR3 is TGCAGCGCCCTAACGGGGGGCGCGGGGACCCAGTACTTC. Translated, it gives CSALTGGAGTQYF.